This TCR beta chain was sequenced in a study of early T cells in non-severe SARS-CoV-2 infection. Study details: Unpaired chains resulted from sequencing bulk RNA of unsorted whole blood.

Trimming shortened V by 5 bases and J by 6 bases, and 8 bases separated the two germline ends. CDR1 is SGHAT, CDR2 FQNNGV, per germline. This CDR3 region has 12 residues. This clonotype rates as medium-sized (0.01 to 0.1%). TCRdb processed the 5' RACE reads anew with MiXCR; each CDR3 protein has one entry. The repertoire consists of 70,000 to 80,000 distinct CDR3 sequences, with roughly 12% occurring once and the leading ten covering less than 3%. This sequence was found in an adult who was a healthcare worker with PCR-confirmed SARS-CoV-2 infection or an uninfected control (not recorded which). V gene TRBV11-2 combines with J gene TRBJ2-1; D gene uncertain. This material consisted of whole blood, taken at baseline. CDR3: CASSLTRNEQFF. The CDR3 DNA sequence: TGTGCCAGCAGCCTAACCCGCAATGAGCAGTTCTTC.